This T cell receptor beta chain was recorded in a study of PD-1 blockade in mismatch repair-deficient tumors. Background on the study: Patients had 11 to 13 mismatch repair-deficient cancer types and were previously treated and progressing.

From germline, CDR1 is LNHDA and CDR2 SQIVND (reference sequence). V lost 1 base and J 8 bases, leaving 12 bases between the germline ends. The CDR3 runs 14 residues. Every patient had mismatch repair deficiency by PCR or immunohistochemistry. Data came from immunoSEQ multiplex PCR; TCRdb stores just in-frame clones and leaves some out. The repertoire includes 40,000 to 65,000 clones, roughly 80% of them detected once, and over 7.5% sits in the top ten. The sample in question was peripheral blood, obtained approximately 20 weeks after starting pembrolizumab. This sequence joins TRBV19 and TRBJ2-1, with D possibly matching TRBD2 (5 bases). This receptor was obtained from an adult with mismatch repair-deficient cancer. CDR3 DNA sequence: TGTGCCAGTAGTATAGGCCTACTAGTCGATGAGCAGTTCTTC. Its protein is CASSIGLLVDEQFF.